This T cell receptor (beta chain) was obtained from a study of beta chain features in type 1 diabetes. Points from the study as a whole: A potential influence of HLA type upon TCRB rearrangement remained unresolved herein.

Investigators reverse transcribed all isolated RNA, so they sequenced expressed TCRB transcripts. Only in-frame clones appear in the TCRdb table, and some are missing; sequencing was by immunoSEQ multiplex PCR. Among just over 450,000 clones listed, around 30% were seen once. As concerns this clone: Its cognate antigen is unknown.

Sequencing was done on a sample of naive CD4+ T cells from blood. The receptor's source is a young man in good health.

The CDR3 is CAWSRSPTGTRQFF. In DNA form, the CDR3 reads TGTGCCTGGAGCCGAAGCCCGACGGGCACCCGGCAGTTCTTC. The chain couples TRBV30 to TRBJ2-1; D ambiguous. The germline gives CDR1 GTSNPN, CDR2 SVGIG (reference sequence). V lost 3 bases, J lost 12 bases, and 21 bases lay in between. The CDR3 is 14 amino acids.